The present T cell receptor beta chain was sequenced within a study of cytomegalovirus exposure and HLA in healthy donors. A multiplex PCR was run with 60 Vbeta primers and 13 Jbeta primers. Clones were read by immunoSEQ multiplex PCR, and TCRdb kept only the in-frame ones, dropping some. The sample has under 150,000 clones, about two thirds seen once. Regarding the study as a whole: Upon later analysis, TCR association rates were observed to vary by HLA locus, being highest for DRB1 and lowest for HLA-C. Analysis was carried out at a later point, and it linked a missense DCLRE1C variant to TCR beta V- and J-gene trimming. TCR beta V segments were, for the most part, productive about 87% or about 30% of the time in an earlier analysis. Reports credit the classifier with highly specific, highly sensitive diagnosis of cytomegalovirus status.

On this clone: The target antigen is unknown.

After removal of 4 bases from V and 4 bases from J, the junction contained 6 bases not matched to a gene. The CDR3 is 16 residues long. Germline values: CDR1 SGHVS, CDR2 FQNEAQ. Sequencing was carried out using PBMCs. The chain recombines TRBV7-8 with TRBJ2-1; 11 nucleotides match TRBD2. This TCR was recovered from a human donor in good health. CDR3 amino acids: CASSSLAGGTYNEQFF. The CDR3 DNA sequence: TGTGCCAGCAGCTCTTTAGCGGGAGGGACTTACAATGAGCAGTTCTTC.